The 30 T cell receptor beta chains reported below all come from one sample, sequenced in a study of control samples from healthy donors and cancer patients. TCRdb keeps only in-frame clones here, not all; method: immunoSEQ multiplex PCR. Of more than 100,000 clones listed, around nine tenths are singletons. The sequencing sample was made of PBMCs. The receptor source for this set is a man in his 60s with lung cancer.

The V call is TRBV5-5, the J call TRBJ2-1, with D possibly being TRBD2 (6 bases). Germline CDR1 and CDR2: SGHKS and YYEKEE (reference sequence). V was pared by 6 bases and J by 5 bases, with 18 bases between. This CDR3 is built from 15 residues. Here the CDR3 reads CASTEPNWGDNEQFF. DNA of the CDR3: TGTGCCAGCACCGAACCAAATTGGGGGGACAATGAGCAGTTCTTC.

The V call is TRBV12-3 or TRBV12-4, the J call TRBJ2-1; D unresolved. Deletions cut 10 bases from V and 7 bases from J, with 8 bases between. This CDR3 is built from 10 residues. The CDR3 loop is CATSRNEQFF. The CDR3, as DNA: TGTGCCACCTCGCGAAATGAGCAGTTCTTC.

This clone was observed once. The chain has TRBV7-9 and TRBJ2-1; D unresolved. CDR1 and CDR2 from the germline V gene are SEHNR and FQNEAQ (reference sequence). V was pared by 3 bases and J by 0 bases, with 9 bases between. The CDR3 spans 15 residues. The DNA of the CDR3 is TGTGCCAGCAGCTTTGGGTGGGCCTCCTACAATGAGCAGTTCTTC. Residues: CASSFGWASYNEQFF.

The chain combines TRBV13 with TRBJ2-3; 11 bases are shared with TRBD2. The germline CDR1 and CDR2 sequences are PRHDT and FYEKMQ (reference sequence). V lost 5 bases and J lost 7; bases outside the gene matches: 8. The CDR3 runs 15 residues. CDR3 sequence reads: CASSTSGGGLNTQYF. CDR3 in DNA: TGTGCCAGCAGCACTAGCGGGGGTGGTTTAAATACGCAGTATTTT.

The chain combines TRBV18 with TRBJ1-1, with TRBD1 as a possible D gene (5 bases). CDR1 and CDR2 from the germline V gene are KGHSH and LQKENI. V was clipped by 2 bases and J by 8 bases, with 12 bases between them. The CDR3 runs to 13 residues. The CDR3 DNA follows: TGTGCCAGCTCACCAGGTACGGGACCCGAAGCTTTCTTT. Its translation is CASSPGTGPEAFF.

This clone was recorded once. The chain recombines TRBV2 with TRBJ1-2; D ambiguous. Deletions cut 5 bases from V and 3 bases from J, with 10 bases between. CDR3 length equals 13 residues. CDR1 SNHLY and CDR2 FYNNEI come from the germline V gene. CDR3 sequence: CASSFGRYYGYTF. CDR3 in DNA: TGTGCCAGCAGTTTTGGACGGTACTATGGCTACACCTTC. The entire variable domain, with the rest obtained from reference TRBV2 and TRBJ1-2, is as follows: EPEVTQTPSHQVTQMGQEVILRCVPISNHLYFYWYRQILGQKVEFLVSFYNNEISEKSEIFDDQFSVERPDGSNFTLKIRSTKLEDSAMYFCASSFGRYYGYTFGSGTRLTVV.

V and J are TRBV7-8 and TRBJ1-5; TRBD1 might be the D (6 bases). V dropped 5 bases and J dropped 0 bases, with 11 bases sitting between them. This CDR3 region has 15 residues. Germline lookup yields CDR1 SGHVS and CDR2 FQNEAQ. For the CDR3, the DNA is TGTGCCAGCAGCGCGACAGGTCATAGCAATCAGCCCCAGCATTTT. It is translated as CASSATGHSNQPQHF.

This clone has only a few counts. V is TRBV30 and J is TRBJ1-4, with TRBD1 as a possible D gene (5 bases). CDR3 length: 14 residues. The germline gives CDR1 GTSNPN, CDR2 SVGIG (reference sequence). V lost 0 bases and J lost 11, with 16 bases in between. The DNA of the CDR3 is TGTGCCTGGAGTGTACATGAACAGGTGTTTAAACTGTTTTTT. Translated, it gives CAWSVHEQVFKLFF.

The genes are TRBV18 and TRBJ1-2, with unresolved D. Germline V gene lookup returns CDR1 KGHSH and CDR2 LQKENI. V was clipped by 6 bases and J by 2 bases, with 19 bases between them. The CDR3 has 16 amino acids. CDR3 sequence: CASSPRRTPENYGYTF. CDR3 DNA sequence: TGTGCCAGCTCTCCCCGCAGGACCCCTGAAAACTATGGCTACACCTTC.

This chain uses TRBV6-5 with TRBJ1-2; TRBD1 aligns across 7 bases. This CDR3 comprises 13 residues. V was clipped by 4 bases and J by 7 bases; unmatched bases: 6. Germline assignment: CDR1 MNHEY and CDR2 SVGAGI. CDR3 DNA: TGTGCCAGCAGTTTTCCGGGACAGAGTGGCTACACCTTC. This encodes CASSFPGQSGYTF.

The chain recombines TRBV14 with TRBJ1-2; D remains ambiguous. The CDR3 consists of 12 residues. Germline lookup yields CDR1 SGHDN and CDR2 FVKESK. V shed 1 base and J shed 13 bases, with 13 bases lying between them. CDR3 sequence reads: CASSQGENSLTF. The CDR3 bases are TGTGCCAGCAGCCAAGGGGAAAACAGTCTCACCTTC.

The chain joins TRBV6-1 to TRBJ2-1, with D hard to call. The CDR3 length is 15 residues. In germline, CDR1 is MNHNS, CDR2 SASEGT. Trimming left V 1 base short and J 0 bases short, with 7 bases between. The CDR3 reads CASSEDRSSYNEQFF. For the CDR3, the DNA is TGTGCCAGCAGTGAAGACAGAAGCTCCTACAATGAGCAGTTCTTC.

CDR3 sequence: CAQSYNFADTQYF. Here the CDR3 DNA reads TGTGCCCAATCGTATAATTTCGCAGATACGCAGTATTTT. The chain uses TRBV2 and TRBJ2-3; D gene unclear. The ends were cut back, 11 bases at V and 4 bases at J, with 16 bases in the middle. From germline, CDR1 is SNHLY and CDR2 FYNNEI. CDR3 length: 13 amino acids.

There are a few counts of this clone. This sequence joins TRBV18 and TRBJ1-5; D is ambiguous. V was cut by 4 bases and J by 4 bases, with 17 bases left in between. This CDR3 spans 16 amino acids. Germline values: CDR1 KGHSH, CDR2 LQKENI. CDR3: CASSQQGSAANQPQHF. DNA of the CDR3: TGTGCCAGCTCACAACAAGGCTCGGCAGCTAATCAGCCCCAGCATTTT. Full variable domain (rest looked up from reference TRBV18 and TRBJ1-5): NAGVMQNPRHLVRRRGQEARLRCSPMKGHSHVYWYRQLPEEGLKFMVYLQKENIIDESGMPKERFSAEFPKEGPSILRIQQVVRGDSAAYFCASSQQGSAANQPQHFGDGTRLSIL.

This chain uses TRBV21-1 with TRBJ2-4; no check of the table's D call, TRBD2, against the DNA was made. TRBV21-1 is a pseudogene locus. The CDR3 is 16 amino acids. The CDR3 region is CASSKAGSKVKNIQYF. The CDR3, as DNA: TGTGCCAGCAGCAAAGCCGGGAGTAAGGTCAAAAACATTCAGTACTTC.

This chain uses TRBV5-1 with TRBJ2-5, with 13 bases identical to TRBD2. CDR3 length equals 18 residues. CDR1 is SGHRS and CDR2 is YFSETQ in the germline V gene. Losses at the gene ends were 0 bases for V and 3 bases for J; bases not matched to a gene: 8. CDR3 protein: CASSLGGLAGRREETQYF. The CDR3 region has the DNA TGCGCCAGCAGCTTGGGGGGACTAGCGGGGCGGAGAGAAGAGACCCAGTACTTC.

The chain links TRBV7-2 to TRBJ1-1, with D uncertain. Trimming shortened V by 4 bases and J by 6 bases, and 9 bases separated the two germline ends. CDR1 is SGHTA and CDR2 is FQGNSA in the germline V gene. The CDR3 runs 12 residues. In nucleotides, the CDR3 is TGTGCCAGCAGCTCCTATCGGGCTGAAGCTTTCTTT. This gives the protein CASSSYRAEAFF.

This sequence joins TRBV5-1 and TRBJ2-5; TRBD2 is a possible D gene (5 bases). The CDR3 is made up of 14 amino acids. Per the germline V gene, CDR1 is SGHRS and CDR2 is YFSETQ. Trimming removed 5 bases at V and 9 bases at J, with 20 bases between. The CDR3: CASRGKGEPGAQYF. The CDR3 DNA reads as TGCGCCAGCAGAGGAAAGGGAGAGCCCGGGGCCCAGTACTTC.

The gene calls are TRBV11-2 and TRBJ2-3; D is ambiguous. CDR1 SGHAT and CDR2 FQNNGV come from the germline V gene. The V gene lost 4 bases and the J gene lost 7 bases, with 9 bases spanning the gap. The CDR3 spans 12 residues. Written as DNA, the CDR3 is TGTGCCAGCAGCTCGACCGCAAATACGCAGTATTTT. Encoded protein: CASSSTANTQYF.

This chain joins TRBV9 and TRBJ1-1; 8 nucleotides align to TRBD1. The CDR3 covers 14 residues. Trimming at V came to 0 bases and at J to 5 bases, leaving 3 bases not matched to a gene. CDR1 and CDR2 from the germline V gene are SGDLS and YYNGEE. CDR3 sequence (DNA): TGTGCCAGCAGCGTAGGTCAGGGGGCTACTGAAGCTTTCTTT. It translates to CASSVGQGATEAFF.

The chain combines TRBV5-4 with TRBJ1-2; tentatively, D is TRBD1 (5 bases). V shed 4 bases and J shed 0 bases, with 13 bases lying between them. The germline V gene has CDR1 SGHNT and CDR2 YYREEE (reference sequence). This CDR3 contains 15 residues. Here the CDR3 DNA reads TGTGCCAGCAGCCCTCGGGGGACGGCTAACTATGGCTACACCTTC. Amino acids: CASSPRGTANYGYTF.

Comments on this clone: Mismatch with germline at one junction end may stem from a read error. V gene TRBV7-3 combines with J gene TRBJ2-2; unclear D gene. CDR3 length equals 15 residues. The germline CDR1 and CDR2 sequences are SGHTA and FQGTGA. The DNA for the CDR3 is TGTACCAGCAGCTACACTGGGAACTACGGCGGGGAGCTGTTTTTT. Protein sequence: CTSSYTGNYGGELFF.

This clone was detected once. The gene calls are TRBV24-1 and TRBJ1-3, with D hard to call. The CDR3 totals 13 residues. V was pared by 9 bases and J by 4 bases, with 12 bases between. Germline V gene lookup returns CDR1 KGHDR and CDR2 SFDVKD. DNA for the CDR3: TGTGCCACCCCGAAGAGCCTCGGAAACACCATATATTTT. Its protein is CATPKSLGNTIYF.

The J gene is TRBJ1-1, the V gene TRBV5-4; the D gene is possibly TRBD1 (5 bases). Trimming removed 4 bases at V and 3 bases at J, with 16 bases between. The CDR3 covers 15 residues. Per the germline V gene, CDR1 is SGHNT and CDR2 is YYREEE (reference sequence). CDR3 sequence reads: CASSGGDGFYTEAFF. The DNA of the CDR3 is TGTGCCAGCAGCGGGGGGGACGGTTTTTACACTGAAGCTTTCTTT.

The V gene is TRBV30, the J gene TRBJ1-3; D is undetermined. V was trimmed by 4 bases and J by 0 bases, leaving 16 bases between them. The CDR3 covers 16 residues. The germline CDR1 and CDR2 sequences are GTSNPN and SVGIG (reference sequence). The CDR3 DNA sequence: TGTGCCTGGATCTTAACGACTGTCGTCTCTGGAAACACCATATATTTT. Translating gives CAWILTTVVSGNTIYF.

The V call is TRBV4-1, the J call TRBJ1-2; the D gene is possibly TRBD1 (5 bases). The germline V gene has CDR1 MGHRA and CDR2 YSYEKL. This CDR3 comprises 15 residues. Deletions cut 1 base from V and 4 bases from J, with 13 bases between. CDR3 coding DNA: TGCGCCAGCAGCCAAGGGATCCGCGGGGCCTATGGCTACACCTTC. It translates to CASSQGIRGAYGYTF.

This clone was found a few times. Other DNA sequences in the sample encode the same CDR3. The J gene is TRBJ2-7, the V gene TRBV5-1; D remains unclear. The CDR3 runs to 13 residues. V lost 0 bases to trimming and J lost 2 bases, with 6 bases between them. Germline V gene data show CDR1 as SGHRS and CDR2 as YFSETQ. CDR3 nucleotides: TGCGCCAGCAGCTTGGAAGGGACCTACGAGCAGTACTTC. Encoded protein: CASSLEGTYEQYF.

This chain links TRBV5-1 with TRBJ2-3; D call uncertain. Germline loops: CDR1 SGHRS, CDR2 YFSETQ. Trimming removed 2 bases at V and 2 bases at J, with 9 bases between. The CDR3 covers 14 residues. CDR3 loop: CASSFRSITDTQYF. For the CDR3, the DNA is TGCGCCAGCAGCTTTCGAAGCATCACAGATACGCAGTATTTT. Supplemented by reference TRBV5-1 and TRBJ2-3, the full variable domain reads KAGVTQTPRYLIKTRGQQVTLSCSPISGHRSVSWYQQTPGQGLQFLFEYFSETQRNKGNFPGRFSGRQFSNSRSEMNVSTLELGDSALYLCASSFRSITDTQYFGPGTRLTVL.

The chain employs TRBV2 and TRBJ1-1, with 8 bases fitting TRBD1. Germline CDR1 is SNHLY and CDR2 is FYNNEI. This CDR3 contains 13 residues. After removal of 6 bases from V and 4 bases from J, the junction contained 4 bases not matched to a gene. CDR3 amino acids: CASRATGGTEAFF. For the CDR3, the DNA is TGTGCCAGCAGGGCTACAGGGGGCACTGAAGCTTTCTTT. The full variable domain, its missing parts supplied by reference TRBV2 and TRBJ1-1, is EPEVTQTPSHQVTQMGQEVILRCVPISNHLYFYWYRQILGQKVEFLVSFYNNEISEKSEIFDDQFSVERPDGSNFTLKIRSTKLEDSAMYFCASRATGGTEAFFGQGTRLTVV.

The gene calls are TRBV7-2 and TRBJ1-4; 8 bases match TRBD1. J lost 3 bases, V lost 3 bases, and 9 bases had no gene match. CDR3 size: 17 residues. Per the germline V gene, CDR1 is SGHTA and CDR2 is FQGNSA. CDR3 DNA: TGTGCCAGCAGCTTGGGGCAGGGGGCGCGTGCTAATGAAAAACTGTTTTTT. Translation gives CASSLGQGARANEKLFF.